One sample yielded the 9 T cell receptor beta chains listed below, sequenced in a study of graft-versus-host responses after intestinal transplantation. TCRdb's copy holds only in-frame clones and misses some; the assay was immunoSEQ multiplex PCR. The data contain 4,500 to 5,000 clones, around 26% of them singletons. Responders (roughly 200,000, CFSE-labeled) were co-plated with roughly 200,000 irradiated, violet-dye-labeled stimulators. Sequencing used alloreactive CD8+ T cells from a mixed lymphocyte reaction culture, obtained before transplantation. Subset described: CFSE-low proliferating T cells sorted from roughly six-day pre-transplant mixed lymphocyte reaction (GvH or HvG direction). All receptors derive from a human patient who was an organ donor for intestinal transplantation.

This clone is judged medium-sized. The DNA is omitted, as the CDR3 cannot be located on it reliably, and the CDR3 follows TCRdb's listing. The rearrangement joins TRBV5-8 to TRBJ2-7; the table gives TRBD2 as D, unverified against the DNA. The CDR3 spans 15 amino acids, including both terminal residues. Looked up from germline, CDR1 is SGHTS and CDR2 is YDEGEE. This CDR3 reads CASSLGPWGRGAEDV.

By proportion, this clone is medium-sized (0.01 to 0.1%). V and J are TRBV7-9 and TRBJ1-5; D is possibly TRBD1 (6 bases). Trimming took 3 bases from V and 4 from J, leaving 10 bases between them. Germline V gene lookup returns CDR1 SEHNR and CDR2 FQNEAQ (reference sequence). This CDR3 contains 14 residues. The CDR3 DNA sequence: TGTGCCAGCAGCTTGGCAGGGGAGAATCAGCCCCAGCATTTT. It encodes CASSLAGENQPQHF.

This clone was observed once. The rearrangement uses TRBV7-9 and TRBJ2-7, with D possibly being TRBD1 (5 bases). CDR1 and CDR2 (germline): SEHNR, FQNEAQ (reference sequence). The ends were cut back, 5 bases at V and 6 bases at J, with 11 bases in the middle. The CDR3 extends over 12 amino acids. The CDR3 sequence is CASSTQGGEQYV. CDR3 sequence (DNA): TGTGCCAGCAGCACCCAGGGTGGCGAGCAGTACGTC.

This clone was found a few times. This chain connects TRBV6-4 to TRBJ1-6, with D possibly TRBD1 on 5 matching bases. Trimming removed 8 bases from V and 16 bases from J, with 24 bases in between. Germline CDR1 MRHNA, CDR2 SNTAGT. The CDR3 is 14 amino acids. DNA for the CDR3: TGTGCCAGCGCCTTCCGAGTGCTAGACCGGGGGCTCCACTTT. Translating it yields CASAFRVLDRGLHF.

This clone was counted a few times. Written as DNA, the CDR3 is TGTGCCAGCTCACCAGAGATCGTCGGCAGGGTAGAGACCCAGTACTTC. This translates into CASSPEIVGRVETQYF. The V gene is TRBV18, the J gene TRBJ2-5, with a possible D match to TRBD1 (5 bases). CDR3 size: 16 residues. V dropped 2 bases and J dropped 4 bases, with 17 bases sitting between them. CDR1 is KGHSH, CDR2 LQKENI, per germline.

This clone was counted between two and nine times. This sequence joins TRBV7-9 and TRBJ1-1, with TRBD1 identical over 7 bases. There are 13 residues in the CDR3. Germline values: CDR1 SEHNR, CDR2 FQNEAQ (reference sequence). V was clipped by 8 bases and J by 2 bases; unmatched bases: 5. CDR3 nucleotides: TGTGCCAGCGCAGGACAGGCCAACACTGAAGCTTTCTTT. Its protein product is CASAGQANTEAFF.

The rearrangement links TRBV6-5 to TRBJ2-7, with a weak D call TRBD2 (5 bases). CDR3 length: 13 amino acids. V lost 5 bases and J 4 bases, leaving 12 bases between the germline ends. Germline assignment: CDR1 MNHEY and CDR2 SVGAGI. The CDR3 loop reads CASSRLPLYEQYV. The CDR3 DNA is TGTGCCAGCAGTCGACTACCCCTTTACGAGCAGTACGTC.

This clone was counted between two and nine times. The chain links TRBV5-6 to TRBJ1-1; D may be TRBD1 (5 bases). V was cut by 0 bases and J by 7 bases, with 10 bases left in between. The CDR3 is 13 amino acids. Germline V gene sequence: CDR1 SGHDT, CDR2 YYEEEE. CDR3 DNA: TGTGCCAGCAGCTTGGGGGGCAGCTTTGAAGCTTTCTTT. The encoded protein is CASSLGGSFEAFF.

In its sample, this clone is medium-sized. V gene TRBV11-2 combines with J gene TRBJ2-7; D call uncertain. V lost 2 bases and J 2 bases, leaving 7 bases between the germline ends. Germline V CDR1 and CDR2: SGHAT, FQNNGV. This CDR3 has 13 amino acids. CDR3 coding DNA: TGTGCCAGCAGCTTACCGGGTCCCTACGAGCAGTACGTC. Its protein product is CASSLPGPYEQYV.